This TCR beta chain was captured by sequencing in a study of human T cells and chemical hapten exposure. Across the whole study: Patients, a majority of them female, were diagnosed with alopecia areata, totalis or universalis. Study-level points and caveats: Significantly more large CDR3 similarity clusters were formed by expanded TCRs than by controls.

Time point noted: pre-sensitization, week 0. Indicated treatment: therapeutic diphenylcyclopropenone sensitization with weekly scalp DPC. Blood collection took place prior to placing each patch test. Losses at the gene ends were 4 bases for V and 6 bases for J; bases not matched to a gene: 5. The CDR3 has 14 residues. The V gene's germline CDR1 is SEHNR and CDR2 FQNEAQ (reference sequence). Comment on this clonotype: The antigen remains unidentified.

One entry per CDR3 protein results from TCRdb running MiXCR on the RACE reads. The data contain tens of thousands of distinct CDR3 sequences, over 10% of them singletons. The sequence was obtained from a woman in her 30s with alopecia areata. Some clones in this sample may be carry-over from other donors' samples. The sample here was whole blood, taken in connection with sensitization to the hapten diphenylcyclopropenone (DPC). The J gene is TRBJ2-5, the V gene TRBV7-9, with 10 nucleotides matching TRBD1. The DNA for the CDR3 is TGTGCCAGCAGCTCGACAGGGGGCAGGAAGACCCAGTACTTC. This translates into CASSSTGGRKTQYF.